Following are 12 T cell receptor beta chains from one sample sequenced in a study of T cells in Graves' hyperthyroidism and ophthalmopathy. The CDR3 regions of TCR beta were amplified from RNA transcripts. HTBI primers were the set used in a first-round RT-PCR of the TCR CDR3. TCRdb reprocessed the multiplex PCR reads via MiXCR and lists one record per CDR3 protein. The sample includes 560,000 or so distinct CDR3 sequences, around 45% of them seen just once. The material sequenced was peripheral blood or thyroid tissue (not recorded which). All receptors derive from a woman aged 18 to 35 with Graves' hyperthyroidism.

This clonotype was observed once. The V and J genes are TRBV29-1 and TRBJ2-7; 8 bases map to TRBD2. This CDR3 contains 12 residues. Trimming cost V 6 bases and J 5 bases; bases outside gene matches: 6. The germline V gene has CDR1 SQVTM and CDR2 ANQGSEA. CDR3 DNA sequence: TGCAGCGTGATAGCGGGAACCGACGAGCAGTACTTC. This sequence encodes CSVIAGTDEQYF.

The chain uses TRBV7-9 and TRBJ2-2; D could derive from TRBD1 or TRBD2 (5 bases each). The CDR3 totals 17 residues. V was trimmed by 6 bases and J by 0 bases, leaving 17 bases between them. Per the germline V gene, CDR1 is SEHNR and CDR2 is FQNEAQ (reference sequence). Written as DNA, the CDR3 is TGTGCCAGCAGTACCCCAGGGAGATACGCGAACACCGGGGAGCTGTTTTTT. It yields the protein CASSTPGRYANTGELFF.

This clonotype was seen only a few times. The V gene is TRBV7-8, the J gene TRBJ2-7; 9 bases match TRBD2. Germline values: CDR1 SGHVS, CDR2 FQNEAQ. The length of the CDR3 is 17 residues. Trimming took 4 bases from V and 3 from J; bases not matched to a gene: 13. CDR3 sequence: CASSSSRLAGILYEQYF. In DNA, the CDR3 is TGTGCCAGCAGCTCAAGTAGGCTAGCGGGAATCCTCTACGAGCAGTACTTC.

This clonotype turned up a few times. CDR3 coding DNA: TGTGCCAGCAGCTTAGCTTGCCGGAGGAACTCTATGGGCTACACCTTC. The encoded protein is CASSLACRRNSMGYTF. This chain joins TRBV7-9 and TRBJ1-2, with D unclear. CDR3 length: 16 residues. Trimming removed 0 bases from V and 8 bases from J, with 19 bases in between. Germline V lookup: CDR1 SEHNR, CDR2 FQNEAQ (reference sequence).

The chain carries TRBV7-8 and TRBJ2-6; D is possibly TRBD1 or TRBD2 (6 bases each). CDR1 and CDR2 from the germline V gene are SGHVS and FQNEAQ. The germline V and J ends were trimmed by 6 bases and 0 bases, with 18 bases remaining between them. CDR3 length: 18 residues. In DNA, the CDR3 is TGTGCCAGCAGGTCGGTTGGGGGGCAAAGCTCTGGGGCCAACGTCCTGACTTTC. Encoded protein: CASRSVGGQSSGANVLTF.

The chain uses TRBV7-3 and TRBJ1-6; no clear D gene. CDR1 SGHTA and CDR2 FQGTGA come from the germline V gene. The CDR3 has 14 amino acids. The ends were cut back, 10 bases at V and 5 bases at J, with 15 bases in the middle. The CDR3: CATTQTEDNSPLHF. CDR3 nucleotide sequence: TGTGCCACTACTCAGACTGAAGATAATTCACCCCTCCACTTT.

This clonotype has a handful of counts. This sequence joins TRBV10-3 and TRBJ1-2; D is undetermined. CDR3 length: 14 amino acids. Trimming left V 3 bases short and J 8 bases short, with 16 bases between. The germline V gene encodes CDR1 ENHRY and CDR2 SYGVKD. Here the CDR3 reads CAISDYSGRGGYTF. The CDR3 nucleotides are TGTGCCATCAGTGACTATAGCGGGAGAGGGGGCTACACCTTC.

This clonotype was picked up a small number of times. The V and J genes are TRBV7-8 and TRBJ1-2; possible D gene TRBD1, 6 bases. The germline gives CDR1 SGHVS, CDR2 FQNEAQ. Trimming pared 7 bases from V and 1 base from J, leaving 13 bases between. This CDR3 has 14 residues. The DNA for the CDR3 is TGTGCCAGCAACAAACAGGGATTTAACTATGGCTACACCTTC. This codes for CASNKQGFNYGYTF.

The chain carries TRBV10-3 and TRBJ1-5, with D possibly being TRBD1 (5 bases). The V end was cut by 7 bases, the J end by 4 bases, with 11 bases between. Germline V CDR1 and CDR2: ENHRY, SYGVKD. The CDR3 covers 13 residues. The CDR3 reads CAITGWANQPQHF. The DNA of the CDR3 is TGTGCCATCACAGGGTGGGCAAATCAGCCCCAGCATTTT.

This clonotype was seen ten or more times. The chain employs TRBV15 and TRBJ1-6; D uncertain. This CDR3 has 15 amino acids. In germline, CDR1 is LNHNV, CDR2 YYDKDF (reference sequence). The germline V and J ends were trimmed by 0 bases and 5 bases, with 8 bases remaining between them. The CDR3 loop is CATSRDPGNNSPLHF. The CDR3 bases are TGTGCCACCAGCAGAGATCCAGGAAATAATTCACCCCTCCACTTT.

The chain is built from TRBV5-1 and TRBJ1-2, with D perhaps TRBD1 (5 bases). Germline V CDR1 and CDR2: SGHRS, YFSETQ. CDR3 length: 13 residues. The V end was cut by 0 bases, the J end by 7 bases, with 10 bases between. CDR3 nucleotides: TGCGCCAGCAGCTTGGCAGGGAACCCTGGCTACACCTTC. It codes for CASSLAGNPGYTF. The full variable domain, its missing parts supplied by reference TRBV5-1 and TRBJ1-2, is KAGVTQTPRYLIKTRGQQVTLSCSPISGHRSVSWYQQTPGQGLQFLFEYFSETQRNKGNFPGRFSGRQFSNSRSEMNVSTLELGDSALYLCASSLAGNPGYTFGSGTRLTVV.

CDR3 residues: CASREGELFF. CDR3 in DNA: TGTGCCAGTAGAGAGGGGGAGCTGTTTTTT. This sequence joins TRBV19 and TRBJ2-2, with no clear D. In germline, CDR1 is LNHDA, CDR2 SQIVND (reference sequence). The CDR3 consists of 10 residues. The V end was cut by 6 bases, the J end by 8 bases, with 4 bases between.